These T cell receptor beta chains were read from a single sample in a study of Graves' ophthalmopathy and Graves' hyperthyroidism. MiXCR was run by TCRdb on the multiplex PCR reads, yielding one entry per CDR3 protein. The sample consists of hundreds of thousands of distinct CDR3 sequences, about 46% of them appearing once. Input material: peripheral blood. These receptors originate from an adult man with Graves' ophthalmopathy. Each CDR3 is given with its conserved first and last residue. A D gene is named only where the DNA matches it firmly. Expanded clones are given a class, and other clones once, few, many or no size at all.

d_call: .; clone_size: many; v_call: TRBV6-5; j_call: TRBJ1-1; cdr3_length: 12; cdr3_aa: CASSRQNTEAFF; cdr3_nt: TGTGCCAGCAGTAGACAGAACACTGAAGCTTTCTTT
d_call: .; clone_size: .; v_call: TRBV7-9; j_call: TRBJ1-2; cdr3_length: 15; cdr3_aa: CASSSLDYSGSGYTF; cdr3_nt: TGTGCCAGCAGCTCCTTGGACTATAGCGGGAGTGGCTACACCTTC
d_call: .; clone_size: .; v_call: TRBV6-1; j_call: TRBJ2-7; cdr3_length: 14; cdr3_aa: CASSALTVLIEQYF; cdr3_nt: TGTGCCAGCAGTGCCCTTACGGTTTTAATCGAGCAGTACTTC
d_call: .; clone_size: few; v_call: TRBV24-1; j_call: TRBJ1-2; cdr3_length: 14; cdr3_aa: CATSDSWAGIGYTF; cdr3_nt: TGTGCCACCAGTGACTCTTGGGCAGGGATTGGCTACACCTTC
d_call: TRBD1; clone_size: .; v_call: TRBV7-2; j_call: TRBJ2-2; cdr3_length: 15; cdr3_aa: CASSFGTGGSGELFF; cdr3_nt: TGTGCCAGCAGTTTCGGGACAGGGGGAAGCGGGGAGCTGTTTTTT
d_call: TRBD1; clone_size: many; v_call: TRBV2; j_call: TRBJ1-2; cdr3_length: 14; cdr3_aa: CASSEAGQGLSYTF; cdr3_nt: TGTGCCAGCAGTGAAGCAGGACAGGGGCTCAGCTACACCTTC
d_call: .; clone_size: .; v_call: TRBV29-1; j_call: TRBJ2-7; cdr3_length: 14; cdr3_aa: CSVGGADATYEQYF; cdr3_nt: TGCAGCGTGGGGGGGGCGGACGCAACCTACGAGCAGTACTTC
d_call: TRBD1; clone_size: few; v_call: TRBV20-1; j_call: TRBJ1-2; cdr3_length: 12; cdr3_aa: CSAPRQGLGYTF; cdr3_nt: TGCAGTGCTCCGCGACAGGGTCTTGGCTACACCTTC
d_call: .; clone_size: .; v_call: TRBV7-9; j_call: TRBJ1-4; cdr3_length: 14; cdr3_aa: CASSLGSLGEKLFF; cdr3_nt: TGTGCCAGCAGCTTAGGCAGCCTCGGTGAAAAACTGTTTTTT
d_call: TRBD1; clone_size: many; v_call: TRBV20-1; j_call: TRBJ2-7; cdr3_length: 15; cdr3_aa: CSARALGQGAGEQYF; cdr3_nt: TGCAGTGCTAGAGCTCTGGGACAGGGGGCGGGTGAGCAGTACTTC
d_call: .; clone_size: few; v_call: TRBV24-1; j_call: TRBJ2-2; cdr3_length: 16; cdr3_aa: CATSGGPGRDTGELFF; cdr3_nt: TGTGCCACCAGTGGGGGACCAGGGAGAGACACCGGGGAGCTGTTTTTT
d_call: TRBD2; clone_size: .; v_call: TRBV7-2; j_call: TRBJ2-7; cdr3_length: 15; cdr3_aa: CASSPRTGGRAEQYF; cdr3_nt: TGTGCCAGCAGCCCGAGGACTGGCGGGAGGGCCGAGCAGTACTTC
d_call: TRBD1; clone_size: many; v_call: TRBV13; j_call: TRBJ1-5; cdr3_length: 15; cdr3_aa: CASSRGDRGNQPQHF; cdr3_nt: TGTGCCAGCAGCAGAGGGGACAGGGGTAATCAGCCCCAGCATTTT
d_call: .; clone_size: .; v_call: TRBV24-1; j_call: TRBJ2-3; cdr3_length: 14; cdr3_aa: CATSEGGRTDTQYF; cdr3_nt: TGTGCCACCAGTGAAGGGGGGCGGACAGATACGCAGTATTTT
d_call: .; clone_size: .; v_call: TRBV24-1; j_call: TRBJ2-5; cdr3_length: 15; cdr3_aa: CAISEKTTGKETQYF; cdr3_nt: TGTGCCATCAGTGAAAAGACGACGGGGAAAGAGACCCAGTACTTC
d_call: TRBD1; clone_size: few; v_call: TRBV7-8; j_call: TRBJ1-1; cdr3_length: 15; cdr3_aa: CASSPHRGRGTEAFF; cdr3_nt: TGTGCCAGCAGCCCTCACAGGGGCCGTGGCACTGAAGCTTTCTTT
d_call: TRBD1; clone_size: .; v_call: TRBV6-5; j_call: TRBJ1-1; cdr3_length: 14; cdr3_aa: CASSPTGPGAEAFF; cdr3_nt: TGTGCCAGCAGTCCGACAGGGCCAGGCGCTGAAGCTTTCTTT
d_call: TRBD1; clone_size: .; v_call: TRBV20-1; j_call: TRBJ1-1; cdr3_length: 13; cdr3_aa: CSAGTGVNTEAFF; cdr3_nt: TGCAGTGCGGGGACAGGGGTGAACACTGAAGCTTTCTTT
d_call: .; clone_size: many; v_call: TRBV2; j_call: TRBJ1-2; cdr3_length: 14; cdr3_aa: CASSVVRAREGYTF; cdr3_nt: TGTGCCAGCAGTGTCGTCAGGGCCAGAGAGGGCTACACCTTC
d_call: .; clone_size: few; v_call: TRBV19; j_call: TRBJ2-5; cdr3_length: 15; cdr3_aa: CASSAYSRGQETQYF; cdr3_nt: TGTGCCAGTAGTGCCTACTCTAGGGGCCAAGAGACCCAGTACTTC
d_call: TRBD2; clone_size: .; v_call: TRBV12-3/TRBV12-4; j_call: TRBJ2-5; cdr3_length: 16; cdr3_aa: CASRPAGLAGRETQYF; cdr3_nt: TGTGCCAGCAGGCCGGCTGGACTAGCGGGAAGGGAGACCCAGTACTTC
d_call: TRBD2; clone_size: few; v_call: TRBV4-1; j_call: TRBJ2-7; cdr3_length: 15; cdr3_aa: CASSQEALAGASRDF; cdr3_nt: TGCGCCAGCAGCCAAGAAGCGCTAGCGGGAGCCTCTCGGGACTTC
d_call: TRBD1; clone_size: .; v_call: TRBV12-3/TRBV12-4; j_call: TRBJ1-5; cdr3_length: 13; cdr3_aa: CATRGQGGQPQHF; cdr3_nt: TGTGCCACCCGGGGACAGGGTGGGCAGCCCCAGCATTTT
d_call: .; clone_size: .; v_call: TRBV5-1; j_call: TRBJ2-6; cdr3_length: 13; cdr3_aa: CASWDPGANVLTF; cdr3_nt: TGCGCCAGCTGGGATCCTGGGGCCAACGTCCTGACTTTC
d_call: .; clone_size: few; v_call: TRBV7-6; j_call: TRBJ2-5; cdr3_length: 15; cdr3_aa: CASSPSYGLQETQYF; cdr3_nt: TGTGCCAGCAGCCCATCCTACGGGCTCCAAGAGACCCAGTACTTC